These 17 T cell receptor beta chains were all obtained from the same sample, sequenced in a study of cytomegalovirus exposure and HLA in healthy donors. This PCR relied on a set of 60 Vbeta primers and 13 Jbeta primers. This table comes from immunoSEQ multiplex PCR, and its TCRdb copy is limited to in-frame clones, with some not included. The sample lists about 77,000 clones; around 78% were seen once. The material sequenced was PBMCs. Receptors were obtained from a man aged 40-49 years in good health and CMV-seronegative.

The chain links TRBV28 to TRBJ2-7; 10 bases line up with TRBD2. Germline V gene lookup returns CDR1 MDHEN and CDR2 SYDVKM. The length of the CDR3 is 15 residues. V was clipped by 5 bases and J by 2 bases; unmatched bases: 6. The CDR3 region has the DNA TGTGCCAGCAGTATGGGACTAGCGATTACCTACGAGCAGTACTTC. It encodes CASSMGLAITYEQYF. The whole variable domain, filled in from reference TRBV28 and TRBJ2-7, reads DVKVTQSSRYLVKRTGEKVFLECVQDMDHENMFWYRQDPGLGLRLIYFSYDVKMKEKGDIPEGYSVSREKKERFSLILESASTNQTSMYLCASSMGLAITYEQYFGPGTRLTVT.

This chain joins TRBV19 and TRBJ2-2, with no clear D. CDR3 size: 14 residues. The ends were cut back, 5 bases at V and 5 bases at J, with 12 bases in the middle. The germline V gene encodes CDR1 LNHDA and CDR2 SQIVND (reference sequence). The chain's CDR3 is CASSLVENTGELFF. CDR3 sequence (DNA): TGTGCCAGTAGTCTAGTGGAGAATACCGGGGAGCTGTTTTTT.

The rearrangement joins TRBV7-2 to TRBJ2-1; 13 bases agree with TRBD2. This CDR3 region has 18 residues. Germline assignment: CDR1 SGHTA and CDR2 FQGNSA. Germline trimming cut 1 base from V and 8 bases from J; bases unmatched to any gene: 11. The CDR3 DNA reads as TGTGCCAGCAGCTTAGTCCCTTTACTAGCGGGAGGGCAGGATGAGCAGTTCTTC. As protein: CASSLVPLLAGGQDEQFF. Filled out from reference TRBV7-2 and TRBJ2-1, the complete variable domain reads GAGVSQSPSNKVTEKGKDVELRCDPISGHTALYWYRQSLGQGLEFLIYFQGNSAPDKSGLPSDRFSAERTGGSVSTLTIQRTQQEDSAVYLCASSLVPLLAGGQDEQFFGPGTRLTVL.

V and J are TRBV14 and TRBJ1-1; the match to TRBD1 covers 10 bases. V dropped 4 bases and J dropped 5; count of bases not matched to a gene: 4. The CDR3 is 14 residues long. Germline lookup yields CDR1 SGHDN and CDR2 FVKESK. The CDR3 loop is CASSLRTGGTEAFF. The CDR3, as DNA: TGTGCCAGCAGCCTCCGGACAGGGGGGACTGAAGCTTTCTTT.

The V and J genes are TRBV7-9 and TRBJ2-3; D ambiguous. Germline V gene sequence: CDR1 SEHNR, CDR2 FQNEAQ (reference sequence). The ends were cut back, 0 bases at V and 15 bases at J, with 7 bases in the middle. CDR3 length: 10 residues. CDR3 in DNA: TGTGCCAGCAGCTTAGCTGAACTATATTTT. This sequence encodes CASSLAELYF. The full variable domain, completed using reference TRBV7-9 and TRBJ2-3, is DTGVSQNPRHKITKRGQNVTFRCDPISEHNRLYWYRQTLGQGPEFLTYFQNEAQLEKSRLLSDRFSAERPKGSFSTLEIQRTEQGDSAMYLCASSLAELYFGPGTRLTVL.

V gene TRBV19 combines with J gene TRBJ2-3, with a tentative D call TRBD2 (6 bases). CDR3 length: 15 amino acids. Trimming left V 7 bases short and J 2 bases short, with 16 bases between. Germline V gene data show CDR1 as LNHDA and CDR2 as SQIVND (reference sequence). CDR3 protein: CASKGGTGVTDTQYF. The CDR3 region has the DNA TGTGCCAGTAAGGGCGGGACGGGAGTCACAGATACGCAGTATTTT.

In its sample, this clone was seen a few times. The chain couples TRBV5-4 to TRBJ2-1; 7 bases fit TRBD2. V was pared by 1 base and J by 4 bases, with 5 bases of the junction left unmatched. Per germline, CDR1 SGHNT and CDR2 YYREEE (reference sequence). This CDR3 spans 15 amino acids. CDR3 in amino acids: CASSLPSGIYNEQFF. The CDR3 bases are TGTGCCAGCAGCTTGCCTAGCGGAATATACAATGAGCAGTTCTTC.

The chain carries TRBV10-3 and TRBJ2-1; 8 nucleotides match TRBD1. The germline gives CDR1 ENHRY, CDR2 SYGVKD. CDR3 length equals 12 residues. V dropped 4 bases and J dropped 7; count of bases not matched to a gene: 0. The CDR3 nucleotides are TGTGCCATCAGTGGGGACAGGAATGAGCAGTTCTTC. Amino acids: CAISGDRNEQFF.

J is TRBJ1-3 and V is TRBV5-1; TRBD1 is a possible D gene (5 bases). Germline lookup yields CDR1 SGHRS and CDR2 YFSETQ. V lost 3 bases, J lost 4 bases, and 17 bases lay in between. The CDR3 sequence is 16 residues long. Here the CDR3 reads CASSWNTGEGGNTIYF. The CDR3 coding sequence is TGCGCCAGCAGCTGGAATACGGGGGAGGGAGGAAACACCATATATTTT.

V usage is TRBV15 and J usage is TRBJ2-7; D is possibly TRBD2 (6 bases). The V end lost 1 base, the J end lost 2 bases, and 12 bases lay between the germline ends. Germline-derived CDR1 and CDR2 are LNHNV and YYDKDF (reference sequence). This CDR3 spans 15 amino acids. The CDR3 reads CATSRGGGGAYEQYF. In DNA form, the CDR3 reads TGTGCCACCAGCAGAGGTGGTGGCGGGGCCTACGAGCAGTACTTC.

The J gene is TRBJ2-3, the V gene TRBV6-6; D ambiguous. The length of the CDR3 is 12 residues. V gave up 2 bases and J gave up 4 bases, with 4 bases separating them. Germline V lookup: CDR1 MNHNY, CDR2 SVGAGI (reference sequence). CDR3 bases: TGTGCCAGCAGTTACGCGGCAGATACGCAGTATTTT. It codes for CASSYAADTQYF.

The chain carries TRBV5-1 and TRBJ2-6, with D tentatively TRBD2 (5 bases). The germline gives CDR1 SGHRS, CDR2 YFSETQ. This CDR3 contains 18 residues. Trimming cost V 3 bases and J 0 bases, with 16 bases left between them. The CDR3, as DNA: TGCGCCAGCAGCTCGGACGGACTCTCGATCTCTGGGGCCAACGTCCTGACTTTC. This translates into CASSSDGLSISGANVLTF. Complete variable domain (other parts from reference TRBV5-1 and TRBJ2-6): KAGVTQTPRYLIKTRGQQVTLSCSPISGHRSVSWYQQTPGQGLQFLFEYFSETQRNKGNFPGRFSGRQFSNSRSEMNVSTLELGDSALYLCASSSDGLSISGANVLTFGAGSRLTVL.

This clone has just a few counts. The chain has TRBV7-9 and TRBJ2-7; a possible D gene is TRBD1 (6 bases). V was clipped by 1 base and J by 0 bases, with 10 bases between them. There are 15 residues in the CDR3. Germline V gene lookup returns CDR1 SEHNR and CDR2 FQNEAQ (reference sequence). CDR3 sequence (DNA): TGTGCCAGCAGCTTAGAACTGGACAGCTCCTACGAGCAGTACTTC. Its protein is CASSLELDSSYEQYF.

Here the CDR3 reads CASGGGFQETQYF. The CDR3 nucleotides read TGTGCCTCGGGGGGGGGCTTTCAAGAGACCCAGTACTTC. The rearrangement joins TRBV30 to TRBJ2-5; TRBD2 agrees at 8 bases. Germline lookup yields CDR1 GTSNPN and CDR2 SVGIG (reference sequence). CDR3 length: 13 residues. V was pared by 7 bases and J by 2 bases, with 6 bases of the junction left unmatched.

The V gene is TRBV27, the J gene TRBJ1-1; 8 bases map to TRBD1. With 9 bases clipped from V and 6 bases from J, the junction kept 9 bases outside the gene matches. CDR1 is MNHEY and CDR2 is SMNVEV in the germline V gene (reference sequence). This CDR3 comprises 13 residues. The CDR3 DNA reads TGTGCCAGTTGGGGCAGGGGGCTCCCTGAAGCTTTCTTT. Amino acids: CASWGRGLPEAFF.

The chain couples TRBV15 to TRBJ2-3; 13 bases are shared with TRBD2. The CDR3 is made up of 20 amino acids. J was trimmed by 1 base and V by 5 bases; bases with no gene match: 15. Germline V CDR1 and CDR2: LNHNV, YYDKDF (reference sequence). CDR3 bases: TGTGCCACCAGCGAAGGGACTAGCGGGAAAGTGAATGAGGGCACAGATACGCAGTATTTT. Its protein product is CATSEGTSGKVNEGTDTQYF.

The chain employs TRBV29-1 and TRBJ2-3; 7 positions agree with TRBD1. The ends lost 5 bases at V and 0 bases at J; junction bases unmatched: 8. Germline V gives CDR1 SQVTM, CDR2 ANQGSEA. The CDR3 loop spans 15 amino acids. The CDR3 loop is CSVYLGTASTDTQYF. The CDR3 DNA sequence: TGCAGCGTTTATCTGGGGACAGCTAGCACAGATACGCAGTATTTT.